The source of this T cell receptor (beta chain) is a study of T cells expressing NK-cell markers. Study results and limitations: For a few donors, these clonotypes were likewise the leading ones in the CD3+CD56-NKG2C+ fraction. In a group of several donors, dominant NKG2C+ clonotypes represented roughly 1.0-7.0% of CD8+ T cells.

For TCR beta, cDNA was produced by 5'RACE template switching with UMIs. TCRdb re-called the 5' RACE reads; every CDR3 protein appears as one record, without DNA. There are roughly 430,000 distinct CDR3 sequences in the sample, with approximately 7% held by the top ten. The CDR3 covers 16 residues. The germline V gene encodes CDR1 KGHDR and CDR2 SFDVKD. Concerning this clonotype: Its antigen is unidentified.

The V call is TRBV24-1, the J call TRBJ2-2; TCRdb's D call, TRBD2, is unchecked because there is no DNA. This sequence was found in a woman between 18 and 69 years old in good health. Source material: blood T cells: a sorted CD56 or NKG2C T cell subset, CD4+ or CD8+ T cells, or bulk PBMC T cells (not recorded which). This chain's CDR3 is CATSDTSGRNTGELFF.